The 15 T cell receptor beta chains below were found in one sample sequenced in a study of CD8 T cells in Susac syndrome. The RNA, about 0.5 to 1 ug, was put through reverse transcription using random hexamers. TCRdb itself ran the immunoSEQ multiplex PCR reads through MiXCR, one entry per CDR3 protein. This sample has 300,000 to 350,000 distinct CDR3 sequences, with about 90% found just once. Sequencing was done on a sample of CD4+ T cells from PBMCs. These receptor sequences come from a human donor with multiple sclerosis.

This clonotype was seen once. The V call is TRBV20-1, the J call TRBJ2-2; the D is unclear. This CDR3 region has 17 residues. Germline V gives CDR1 DFQATT, CDR2 SNEGSKA (reference sequence). V was shortened by 0 bases and J by 0 bases, with 14 bases between the two germline ends. As DNA, the CDR3 is TGCAGTGCTAGAGATGGAGCATTAAACGCGAACACCGGGGAGCTGTTTTTT. It is translated as CSARDGALNANTGELFF.

The rearrangement uses TRBV7-9 and TRBJ1-1; D ambiguous. The CDR3 spans 14 residues. CDR1 is SEHNR, CDR2 FQNEAQ, per germline (reference sequence). Trimming pared 1 base from V and 1 base from J, leaving 7 bases between. DNA of the CDR3: TGTGCCAGCAGCTTAGTCCAAGAGAACACTGAAGCTTTCTTT. This translates into CASSLVQENTEAFF.

This sequence joins TRBV20-1 and TRBJ1-1; D not resolved. Germline V gene data show CDR1 as DFQATT and CDR2 as SNEGSKA (reference sequence). Trimming left V 6 bases short and J 4 bases short, with 9 bases between. The CDR3 sequence is 11 residues long. The CDR3 DNA is TGCAGTGCCGGGGAGTCCACTGAAGCTTTCTTT. It yields the protein CSAGESTEAFF.

The V and J genes are TRBV7-9 and TRBJ1-6, with 9 bases lining up with TRBD1. The CDR3 has 15 amino acids. V lost 1 base and J lost 7; bases outside the gene matches: 2. From germline, CDR1 is SEHNR and CDR2 FQNEAQ (reference sequence). The CDR3 region has the DNA TGTGCCAGCAGCTTAGGGACAGGGGACAATTCACCCCTCCACTTT. Translated: CASSLGTGDNSPLHF.

The genes are TRBV7-2 and TRBJ2-3; TRBD2 aligns across 7 bases. CDR3 length: 15 amino acids. The V segment lost 5 bases and the J segment 0 bases; nucleotides outside the gene matches: 5. Germline CDR1 SGHTA, CDR2 FQGNSA. The CDR3 loop is CASSRSGVSTDTQYF. The CDR3 DNA reads as TGTGCCAGCAGCCGGAGCGGGGTTAGCACAGATACGCAGTATTTT. Together with reference TRBV7-2 and TRBJ2-3, the CDR3 gives the full variable domain: GAGVSQSPSNKVTEKGKDVELRCDPISGHTALYWYRQSLGQGLEFLIYFQGNSAPDKSGLPSDRFSAERTGGSVSTLTIQRTQQEDSAVYLCASSRSGVSTDTQYFGPGTRLTVL.

CDR3 loop: CASSDWTGNTEAFF. DNA for the CDR3: TGTGCCAGCAGTGACTGGACAGGGAACACTGAAGCTTTCTTT. The chain has TRBV25-1 and TRBJ1-1; 7 bases match TRBD1. With V trimmed by 3 bases and J by 1 base, 2 bases remained unmatched. The CDR3 covers 14 residues. The germline CDR1 and CDR2 sequences are MGHDK and SYGVNS.

This clonotype has a single count. This chain connects TRBV2 to TRBJ1-1; TRBD1 might be the D (5 bases). Germline V gives CDR1 SNHLY, CDR2 FYNNEI. The CDR3 has 13 amino acids. The V end was cut by 8 bases, the J end by 0 bases, with 10 bases between. As DNA, the CDR3 is TGTGCCAGCCGCGGGGCCCTGAACACTGAAGCTTTCTTT. This sequence encodes CASRGALNTEAFF.

The chain has TRBV6-5 and TRBJ1-1; a possible D gene is TRBD1 (5 bases). V was trimmed by 6 bases and J by 10 bases, leaving 18 bases between them. Germline V CDR1 and CDR2: MNHEY, SVGAGI. The CDR3 is 13 amino acids. Here the CDR3 reads CASSTSGGGRAFF. The CDR3 DNA is TGTGCCAGCAGCACCTCAGGTGGGGGGAGAGCTTTCTTT.

The rearrangement uses TRBV18 and TRBJ2-1; D is possibly TRBD1 or TRBD2 (7 bases each). The V gene's germline CDR1 is KGHSH and CDR2 LQKENI. The length of the CDR3 is 16 residues. V was cut by 5 bases and J by 7 bases, with 21 bases left in between. The CDR3 nucleotides read TGTGCCAGCTCAGTGGTTTCCGGGACAGCGGGAAATGAGCAGTTCTTC. Translated, it gives CASSVVSGTAGNEQFF.

The rearrangement uses TRBV5-1 and TRBJ2-2; 7 bases are a match to TRBD1. Trimming cost V 5 bases and J 0 bases; bases outside gene matches: 4. This CDR3 has 15 residues. Germline CDR1 SGHRS, CDR2 YFSETQ. CDR3 sequence reads: CASREQGTNTGELFF. CDR3 in DNA: TGCGCCAGCAGAGAACAGGGGACGAACACCGGGGAGCTGTTTTTT.

This chain connects TRBV13 to TRBJ2-7; no firm D call. Trimming removed 6 bases from V and 5 bases from J, with 14 bases in between. CDR1 and CDR2 (germline): PRHDT, FYEKMQ (reference sequence). This CDR3 contains 13 residues. This CDR3 reads CASRPSEANEQYF. CDR3 DNA: TGTGCCAGCAGACCCTCCGAAGCGAACGAGCAGTACTTC.

The rearrangement links TRBV5-1 to TRBJ1-1; D might be TRBD1 (5 bases). Between the trimmed V and J ends, which lost 6 bases and 0 bases, there was a span of 18 bases. The CDR3 has 16 amino acids. Germline values: CDR1 SGHRS, CDR2 YFSETQ. CDR3 nucleotides: TGCGCCAGCAAACTTCGACAGACCTCGATGAACACTGAAGCTTTCTTT. Its protein product is CASKLRQTSMNTEAFF.

This chain links TRBV20-1 with TRBJ2-7; TRBD1 agrees at 11 bases. The J segment lost 2 bases and the V segment lost 5 bases, leaving 8 bases of the junction unmatched. The CDR3 is 15 amino acids. In germline, CDR1 is DFQATT, CDR2 SNEGSKA (reference sequence). The CDR3 spells CSAGLLDRGPYEQYF. For the CDR3, the DNA is TGCAGTGCTGGACTACTGGACAGGGGGCCCTACGAGCAGTACTTC.

V gene TRBV11-2 combines with J gene TRBJ2-5; D not resolved. Germline V CDR1 and CDR2: SGHAT, FQNNGV. There are 16 residues in the CDR3. V was pared by 3 bases and J by 2 bases, with 16 bases between. CDR3 DNA sequence: TGTGCCAGCAGCTTTTCGATCCGGACGGTGCAAGAGACCCAGTACTTC. Translated, it gives CASSFSIRTVQETQYF.

The V gene is TRBV9, the J gene TRBJ2-5; D is perhaps TRBD1 or TRBD2 (5 bases each). This CDR3 has 14 amino acids. Per the germline V gene, CDR1 is SGDLS and CDR2 is YYNGEE. V dropped 0 bases and J dropped 1 base, with 7 bases sitting between them. CDR3 DNA: TGTGCCAGCAGCGTAGCTGGGGGCCAAGAGACCCAGTACTTC. Protein sequence: CASSVAGGQETQYF. The full variable domain, with the rest looked up from reference TRBV9 and TRBJ2-5, is DSGVTQTPKHLITATGQRVTLRCSPRSGDLSVYWYQQSLDQGLQFLIQYYNGEERAKGNILERFSAQQFPDLHSELNLSSLELGDSALYFCASSVAGGQETQYFGPGTRLLVL.